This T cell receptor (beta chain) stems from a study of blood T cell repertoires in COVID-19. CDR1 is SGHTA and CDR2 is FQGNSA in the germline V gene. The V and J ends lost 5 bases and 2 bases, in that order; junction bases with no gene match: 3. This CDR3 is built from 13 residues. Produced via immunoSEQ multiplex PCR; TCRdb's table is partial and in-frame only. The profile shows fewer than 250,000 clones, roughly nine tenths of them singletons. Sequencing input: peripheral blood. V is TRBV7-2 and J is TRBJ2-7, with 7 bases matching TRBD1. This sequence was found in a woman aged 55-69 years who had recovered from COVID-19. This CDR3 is CASSTGTAYEQYF. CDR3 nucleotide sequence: TGTGCCAGCAGCACCGGGACAGCCTACGAGCAGTACTTC.